The next 21 T cell receptor beta chains were all read from a single sample in a study of cytomegalovirus exposure and HLA in healthy donors. Primers: 60 Vbeta forward and 13 Jbeta reverse. Repertoires were generated with immunoSEQ multiplex PCR, while TCRdb's copy carries only in-frame clones and drops some. This table has 150,000 to 200,000 clones, around 88% appearing once. Sequencing was carried out using PBMCs. The source of these receptors is a woman aged 25 to 39 in good health and CMV-seronegative.

V is TRBV27 and J is TRBJ1-5, with D perhaps matching TRBD1 (6 bases). The CDR3 has 16 residues. The germline V gene encodes CDR1 MNHEY and CDR2 SMNVEV (reference sequence). The V and J ends lost 5 bases and 3 bases respectively, with 17 bases between them. This chain's CDR3 is CASSETRGSPNQPQHF. CDR3 sequence (DNA): TGTGCCAGCAGTGAAACCAGGGGATCCCCCAATCAGCCCCAGCATTTT.

The chain combines TRBV4-1 with TRBJ2-7; D remains ambiguous. Looked up from germline, CDR1 is MGHRA and CDR2 is YSYEKL. This CDR3 contains 15 residues. V was pared by 2 bases and J by 0 bases, with 11 bases between. CDR3 sequence reads: CASSQRSGSSYEQYF. For the CDR3, the DNA is TGCGCCAGCAGCCAACGTTCAGGAAGCTCCTACGAGCAGTACTTC.

V gene TRBV10-1 combines with J gene TRBJ2-5; 7 bases are shared with TRBD2. V lost 7 bases and J lost 3; bases outside the gene matches: 11. Germline V CDR1 and CDR2: WNHNN, SYGVQD (reference sequence). CDR3 length: 15 residues. The CDR3 is CASNDYDGLEETQYF. The CDR3 nucleotides are TGCGCCAGCAATGACTATGACGGACTAGAAGAGACCCAGTACTTC.

The CDR3 protein is CASSLGPGQANEKLFF. For the CDR3, the DNA is TGTGCCAGCAGCTTAGGACCGGGACAGGCTAATGAAAAACTGTTTTTT. The genes are TRBV7-2 and TRBJ1-4; TRBD1 matches 8 bases. Germline CDR1 reads SGHTA; CDR2 reads FQGNSA. J gave up 3 bases and V 1 base, and 4 bases lay outside the gene matches. The CDR3 covers 16 residues.

This rearrangement joins TRBV6-4 to TRBJ2-5; TRBD1 agrees at 8 bases. The junction had 2 bases not matched to a gene; V was cut back by 4 bases and J by 4 bases. CDR3 length: 13 amino acids. Per germline, CDR1 MRHNA and CDR2 SNTAGT. The CDR3, as DNA: TGTGCCAGCAGTGTACAGGGGGGAGAGACCCAGTACTTC. It specifies CASSVQGGETQYF.

The chain carries TRBV4-3 and TRBJ1-1; 8 nucleotides match TRBD1. Germline loops: CDR1 LGHNA, CDR2 YSLEER. The CDR3 is made up of 16 amino acids. J was trimmed by 5 bases and V by 0 bases; bases with no gene match: 8. CDR3 residues: CASSQEGWTGSTEAFF. CDR3 DNA: TGCGCCAGCAGCCAAGAGGGATGGACAGGGAGTACTGAAGCTTTCTTT.

J is TRBJ2-3 and V is TRBV30; tentative D call: TRBD2 (5 bases). The V and J ends lost 0 bases and 2 bases respectively, with 12 bases between them. The germline V gene has CDR1 GTSNPN and CDR2 SVGIG (reference sequence). The CDR3 has 15 residues. CDR3 protein: CAWSVGLADTDTQYF. The CDR3 DNA follows: TGTGCCTGGAGTGTAGGGCTAGCTGACACAGATACGCAGTATTTT.

The J gene is TRBJ2-3, the V gene TRBV27, with D hard to call. The germline V gene has CDR1 MNHEY and CDR2 SMNVEV (reference sequence). V was clipped by 3 bases and J by 6 bases, with 10 bases between them. This CDR3 contains 13 residues. The CDR3 sequence: CASSFLGFDTQYF. The CDR3 DNA follows: TGTGCCAGCAGTTTTCTAGGTTTCGATACGCAGTATTTT.

The V and J genes are TRBV7-9 and TRBJ1-4; TRBD1 might be the D (6 bases). This CDR3 spans 15 amino acids. V lost 6 bases, J lost 9 bases, and 20 bases lay in between. Germline assignment: CDR1 SEHNR and CDR2 FQNEAQ (reference sequence). CDR3 in amino acids: CASSPEEDRRKKLFF. The CDR3 nucleotides are TGTGCCAGCAGTCCCGAGGAAGACAGGAGGAAAAAACTGTTTTTT. Filled out from reference TRBV7-9 and TRBJ1-4, the complete variable domain reads DTGVSQNPRHKITKRGQNVTFRCDPISEHNRLYWYRQTLGQGPEFLTYFQNEAQLEKSRLLSDRFSAERPKGSFSTLEIQRTEQGDSAMYLCASSPEEDRRKKLFFGSGTQLSVL.

The genes are TRBV28 and TRBJ2-5, with 9 positions matching TRBD1. The J call is in doubt because the DNA end fits TRBJ2-7 better. Germline loops: CDR1 MDHEN, CDR2 SYDVKM. The CDR3 covers 14 residues. As DNA, the CDR3 is TGTGCCAGCAGGTGGGGACAGGGTGGGGGCGAGCAGTACTTC. Its translation: CASRWGQGGGEQYF.

The chain combines TRBV7-9 with TRBJ1-6, with D perhaps matching TRBD1 (5 bases). Germline V gene data show CDR1 as SEHNR and CDR2 as FQNEAQ (reference sequence). Trimming removed 6 bases at V and 10 bases at J, with 19 bases between. The CDR3 has 15 amino acids. Here the CDR3 DNA reads TGTGCCAGCAGGAAAGCCGCGACAGTCAACTCACCCCTCCACTTT. Protein: CASRKAATVNSPLHF.

V gene TRBV5-6 combines with J gene TRBJ2-2; TRBD2 aligns across 10 bases. The V and J ends lost 1 base and 5 bases, in that order; junction bases with no gene match: 5. The CDR3 has 16 residues. Per germline, CDR1 SGHDT and CDR2 YYEEEE. The CDR3 DNA sequence: TGTGCCAGCAGCTTGAAGCGGGGGGGCCCTACCGGGGAGCTGTTTTTT. Translation: CASSLKRGGPTGELFF.

This chain joins TRBV2 and TRBJ2-7; D is perhaps TRBD2 (6 bases). Trimming took 2 bases from V and 3 from J, leaving 14 bases between them. This CDR3 region has 15 residues. Germline V gene sequence: CDR1 SNHLY, CDR2 FYNNEI. CDR3 sequence (DNA): TGTGCCAGCAGTGAAAGCCAGCGGGCCTACTACGAGCAGTACTTC. Protein product: CASSESQRAYYEQYF. Filled out from reference TRBV2 and TRBJ2-7, the complete variable domain reads EPEVTQTPSHQVTQMGQEVILRCVPISNHLYFYWYRQILGQKVEFLVSFYNNEISEKSEIFDDQFSVERPDGSNFTLKIRSTKLEDSAMYFCASSESQRAYYEQYFGPGTRLTVT.

This clone was picked up a small number of times. The rearrangement links TRBV10-3 to TRBJ1-5, with D uncertain. The CDR3 runs 14 residues. Trimming took 3 bases from V and 3 from J, leaving 9 bases between them. CDR1 and CDR2 (germline): ENHRY, SYGVKD. The CDR3 bases are TGTGCCATCAGTGATGGGAGATCCAATCAGCCCCAGCATTTT. Translated, it gives CAISDGRSNQPQHF.

This clone was observed a handful of times. The chain is built from TRBV6-6 and TRBJ2-3; a weak D match, TRBD2 (6 bases). Trimming stripped 7 bases from V and 3 bases from J, with 8 bases between. This CDR3 spans 12 amino acids. The germline CDR1 and CDR2 sequences are MNHNY and SVGAGI (reference sequence). CDR3 DNA: TGTGCCAGCAAGGAGGGAACAGATACGCAGTATTTT. Its protein product is CASKEGTDTQYF.

The V call is TRBV2, the J call TRBJ2-3; D may be TRBD2 (5 bases). CDR1 is SNHLY and CDR2 is FYNNEI in the germline V gene. The CDR3 is made up of 13 amino acids. V gave up 2 bases and J gave up 6 bases, with 9 bases separating them. The CDR3 nucleotides read TGTGCCAGCAGTGAATGGGAGAGGGATACGCAGTATTTT. Its translation: CASSEWERDTQYF. The full variable domain, its missing parts supplied by reference TRBV2 and TRBJ2-3, is EPEVTQTPSHQVTQMGQEVILRCVPISNHLYFYWYRQILGQKVEFLVSFYNNEISEKSEIFDDQFSVERPDGSNFTLKIRSTKLEDSAMYFCASSEWERDTQYFGPGTRLTVL.

The chain uses TRBV2 and TRBJ2-3, with D possibly being TRBD2 (6 bases). Germline V lookup: CDR1 SNHLY, CDR2 FYNNEI. The CDR3 covers 13 residues. Trimming pared 8 bases from V and 3 bases from J, leaving 12 bases between. The CDR3 nucleotides read TGTGCCAGCGCAGAGGAGGGGACAGATACGCAGTATTTT. It specifies CASAEEGTDTQYF. The full variable domain, with the rest looked up from reference TRBV2 and TRBJ2-3, is EPEVTQTPSHQVTQMGQEVILRCVPISNHLYFYWYRQILGQKVEFLVSFYNNEISEKSEIFDDQFSVERPDGSNFTLKIRSTKLEDSAMYFCASAEEGTDTQYFGPGTRLTVL.

This clone came up once. The chain is built from TRBV7-3 and TRBJ2-2; D is possibly TRBD2 (5 bases). Germline CDR1 reads SGHTA; CDR2 reads FQGTGA. This CDR3 comprises 16 residues. V was trimmed by 4 bases and J by 1 base, leaving 13 bases between them. In DNA form, the CDR3 reads TGTGCCAGCAGCTCGTCGGGAACCCTGAACACCGGGGAGCTGTTTTTT. Translation gives CASSSSGTLNTGELFF.

The chain links TRBV29-1 to TRBJ2-3; 7 bases line up with TRBD1. Germline trimming cut 2 bases from V and 2 bases from J; bases unmatched to any gene: 7. Germline V gene data show CDR1 as SQVTM and CDR2 as ANQGSEA. This CDR3 comprises 15 residues. Here the CDR3 reads CSVETLGQATDTQYF. CDR3 coding DNA: TGCAGCGTTGAAACCCTTGGACAGGCCACAGATACGCAGTATTTT.

The V call is TRBV27, the J call TRBJ1-1, with D perhaps matching TRBD1 (5 bases). Germline assignment: CDR1 MNHEY and CDR2 SMNVEV (reference sequence). V dropped 3 bases and J dropped 1 base, with 9 bases sitting between them. The CDR3 consists of 14 residues. CDR3 sequence reads: CASSLGGTNTEAFF. In nucleotides, the CDR3 is TGTGCCAGCAGTTTGGGGGGTACGAACACTGAAGCTTTCTTT.

The count of this clone is one. The genes are TRBV28 and TRBJ2-7; a possible D gene is TRBD1 (6 bases). The CDR3 loop spans 16 amino acids. Looked up from germline, CDR1 is MDHEN and CDR2 is SYDVKM. V was cut by 5 bases and J by 1 base, with 18 bases left in between. CDR3 in DNA: TGTGCCAGCAGTACCCCAGGGCAGGGGCGATCCTACGAGCAGTACTTC. This gives the protein CASSTPGQGRSYEQYF.